This passage covers 17 T cell receptor beta chains from one sample sequenced in a study of blood T cell repertoires in COVID-19. Using immunoSEQ multiplex PCR, the repertoire was profiled, and TCRdb retains in-frame clones only, with some absent. Among 150,000 to 200,000 clones, around 90% were seen once, and the ten largest hold over 15%. The sequenced sample consisted of peripheral blood. Receptors were obtained from a man in his sixties with active or convalescent COVID-19.

This clone has more than one count but fewer than ten. The gene calls are TRBV9 and TRBJ1-6; 8 nucleotides agree with TRBD1. Trimming cost V 3 bases and J 7 bases; bases outside gene matches: 3. Looked up from germline, CDR1 is SGDLS and CDR2 is YYNGEE. The CDR3 consists of 14 residues. CDR3 sequence (DNA): TGTGCCAGCAGCGCGGACAGGGACAATTCACCCCTCCACTTT. It translates to CASSADRDNSPLHF.

The chain couples TRBV6-6 to TRBJ2-7; 8 positions match TRBD1. Germline V lookup: CDR1 MNHNY, CDR2 SVGAGI (reference sequence). After removal of 6 bases from V and 1 base from J, the junction contained 2 bases not matched to a gene. The CDR3 sequence is 13 residues long. CDR3 nucleotide sequence: TGTGCCAGCAGGACAGGGGAATCCTACGAGCAGTACTTC. Its translation is CASRTGESYEQYF.

In this sample, this clone turned up once. The J gene is TRBJ2-3, the V gene TRBV4-1, with 13 bases matching TRBD2. The CDR3 runs to 21 residues. Trimming took 0 bases from V and 0 from J; bases not matched to a gene: 12. Germline-derived CDR1 and CDR2 are MGHRA and YSYEKL. The CDR3 coding sequence is TGCGCCAGCAGCCAAGAATATGCCGGGACTAGCGGGGCCTATAGCACAGATACGCAGTATTTT. Its protein product is CASSQEYAGTSGAYSTDTQYF.

The CDR3 region has the DNA TGTGCCAGCAGTTACGGAGGGTACGAGACCCAGTACTTC. Amino acids: CASSYGGYETQYF. J is TRBJ2-5 and V is TRBV6-5; TRBD2 is a possible D gene (6 bases). Germline V gene data show CDR1 as MNHEY and CDR2 as SVGAGI. V lost 2 bases to trimming and J lost 5 bases, with 9 bases between them. CDR3 length equals 13 residues.

The J gene is TRBJ1-1, the V gene TRBV7-9; no definite D call. In germline, CDR1 is SEHNR, CDR2 FQNEAQ (reference sequence). V lost 7 bases and J lost 1, with 10 bases in between. The CDR3 is 13 residues long. The chain's CDR3 is CASTLTKNTEAFF. The DNA for the CDR3 is TGTGCCAGCACACTGACAAAGAACACTGAAGCTTTCTTT.

The chain carries TRBV19 and TRBJ2-2; D might be TRBD2 (6 bases). This CDR3 has 15 residues. V gave up 4 bases and J gave up 4 bases, with 13 bases separating them. Looked up from germline, CDR1 is LNHDA and CDR2 is SQIVND (reference sequence). The DNA for the CDR3 is TGTGCCAGTAGTACCGGACTACGGGGCACCGGGGAGCTGTTTTTT. Its protein product is CASSTGLRGTGELFF. Looking up the rest from reference TRBV19 and TRBJ2-2 gives the full variable domain: DGGITQSPKYLFRKEGQNVTLSCEQNLNHDAMYWYRQDPGQGLRLIYYSQIVNDFQKGDIAEGYSVSREKKESFPLTVTSAQKNPTAFYLCASSTGLRGTGELFFGEGSRLTVL.

The rearrangement uses TRBV5-4 and TRBJ2-7; 14 bases match TRBD2. J gave up 2 bases and V 5 bases, and 6 bases lay outside the gene matches. Germline CDR1 reads SGHNT; CDR2 reads YYREEE (reference sequence). This CDR3 contains 16 residues. CDR3 amino acids: CASRPGTSGGAYEQYF. The DNA for the CDR3 is TGTGCCAGCAGACCCGGGACTAGCGGGGGAGCCTACGAGCAGTACTTC.

CDR3 amino acids: CASSLDRGRETQYF. DNA for the CDR3: TGTGCCAGCAGCTTGGACAGGGGACGGGAGACCCAGTACTTC. The J gene is TRBJ2-5, the V gene TRBV5-6; the match to TRBD1 covers 7 bases. The germline V gene encodes CDR1 SGHDT and CDR2 YYEEEE. CDR3 length equals 14 residues. V was pared by 0 bases and J by 5 bases, with 4 bases of the junction left unmatched.

As DNA, the CDR3 is TGTGCCAGCAGGGGCGGGACTAGCGTACACGAGCAGTACTTC. This gives the protein CASRGGTSVHEQYF. V and J are TRBV28 and TRBJ2-7; 10 bases are shared with TRBD2. V shed 6 bases, J shed 5 bases, and the junction held 7 bases outside the gene matches. This CDR3 is 14 amino acids long. Germline CDR1 MDHEN, CDR2 SYDVKM.

The chain uses TRBV6-5 and TRBJ2-7, with a weak D call TRBD1 (5 bases). Germline V CDR1 and CDR2: MNHEY, SVGAGI. V was trimmed by 5 bases and J by 2 bases, leaving 13 bases between them. This CDR3 spans 14 amino acids. CDR3 DNA: TGTGCCAGCAGTCCCCAAAGGGGTCCCTACGAGCAGTACTTC. Translating gives CASSPQRGPYEQYF.

The chain carries TRBV19 and TRBJ1-1, with a tentative D call TRBD1 (6 bases). Trimming took 4 bases from V and 0 from J, leaving 9 bases between them. CDR3 length equals 14 residues. The germline CDR1 and CDR2 sequences are LNHDA and SQIVND (reference sequence). The CDR3 here is CASSRDKMNTEAFF. CDR3 nucleotides: TGTGCCAGTAGTAGGGACAAGATGAACACTGAAGCTTTCTTT. The complete variable domain, with remaining parts taken from reference TRBV19 and TRBJ1-1, reads DGGITQSPKYLFRKEGQNVTLSCEQNLNHDAMYWYRQDPGQGLRLIYYSQIVNDFQKGDIAEGYSVSREKKESFPLTVTSAQKNPTAFYLCASSRDKMNTEAFFGQGTRLTVV.

The V call is TRBV7-9, the J call TRBJ2-1; maybe TRBD2 (5 bases). Trimming shortened V by 5 bases and J by 4 bases, and 15 bases separated the two germline ends. This CDR3 is 15 amino acids long. Germline V lookup: CDR1 SEHNR, CDR2 FQNEAQ (reference sequence). The CDR3 nucleotides read TGTGCCAGCAGCCTGGGTAGGAGGCTGTACAATGAGCAGTTCTTC. Translated: CASSLGRRLYNEQFF.

The V gene is TRBV11-2, the J gene TRBJ1-1, with a weak D call TRBD1 (6 bases). The CDR3 loop spans 15 amino acids. Germline lookup yields CDR1 SGHAT and CDR2 FQNNGV. V was pared by 2 bases and J by 2 bases, with 12 bases between. CDR3 bases: TGTGCCAGCAGCTTAACGCCGGGACACAACACTGAAGCTTTCTTT. Translation: CASSLTPGHNTEAFF.

The gene calls are TRBV5-4 and TRBJ1-1; D may be TRBD1 (6 bases). The germline V gene encodes CDR1 SGHNT and CDR2 YYREEE (reference sequence). Trimming removed 0 bases from V and 4 bases from J, with 16 bases in between. The CDR3 runs to 16 residues. The CDR3 nucleotides are TGTGCCAGCAGCTTGGTGGGGGCAGCGCACGGCACTGAAGCTTTCTTT. This gives the protein CASSLVGAAHGTEAFF. Complete variable domain (other parts from reference TRBV5-4 and TRBJ1-1): ETGVTQSPTHLIKTRGQQVTLRCSSQSGHNTVSWYQQALGQGPQFIFQYYREEENGRGNFPPRFSGLQFPNYSSELNVNALELDDSALYLCASSLVGAAHGTEAFFGQGTRLTVV.

The chain carries TRBV7-9 and TRBJ1-1; possible D gene TRBD1, 6 bases. CDR3 size: 12 residues. Trimming cost V 4 bases and J 5 bases, with 8 bases left between them. Germline V gene lookup returns CDR1 SEHNR and CDR2 FQNEAQ (reference sequence). The CDR3 sequence: CASSSQGTEAFF. CDR3 nucleotide sequence: TGTGCCAGCAGCTCCCAGGGGACTGAAGCTTTCTTT.

V and J are TRBV7-2 and TRBJ1-2; no clear D. In germline, CDR1 is SGHTA, CDR2 FQGNSA. Between the trimmed V and J ends, which lost 1 base and 1 base, there was a span of 7 bases. The CDR3 extends over 14 amino acids. CDR3 residues: CASSLGAHNYGYTF. In DNA, the CDR3 is TGTGCCAGCAGCTTAGGGGCCCATAACTATGGCTACACCTTC.

This sequence joins TRBV27 and TRBJ1-2; D may be TRBD1 (5 bases). V was trimmed by 2 bases and J by 5 bases, leaving 18 bases between them. This CDR3 comprises 16 residues. From germline, CDR1 is MNHEY and CDR2 SMNVEV (reference sequence). CDR3 in amino acids: CASSLKGTQAEYGYTF. CDR3 nucleotides: TGTGCCAGCAGTTTAAAGGGTACACAGGCCGAATATGGCTACACCTTC.